The 9 T cell receptor beta chains reported below all come from one sample, sequenced in a study of long-term antiretroviral therapy in people with HIV. Version v3.0 of the immunoSEQ assay was performed at survey level. TCRdb keeps only in-frame clones here, not all; method: immunoSEQ multiplex PCR. Among tens of thousands of clones listed, roughly 83% were seen once. The sequencing here drew on unsorted PBMCs, taken around 4.3 years after starting antiretroviral therapy. These TCRs come from a young man with HIV.

The chain has TRBV2 and TRBJ2-5, with 11 bases fitting TRBD1. The CDR3 contains 13 residues. Germline CDR1 is SNHLY and CDR2 is FYNNEI. V trimming: 4 bases; J trimming: 5 bases; junction bases outside the gene matches: 0. CDR3 loop: CASSGTGGETQYF. The CDR3 DNA is TGTGCCAGCAGTGGGACAGGGGGCGAGACCCAGTACTTC.

V and J are TRBV5-5 and TRBJ1-3; TRBD1 matches at 7 bases. V dropped 4 bases and J dropped 0; count of bases not matched to a gene: 4. The CDR3 length is 15 residues. Germline loops: CDR1 SGHKS, CDR2 YYEKEE (reference sequence). CDR3 nucleotides: TGTGCCAGCAGCCCCGGACAGGTCTCTGGAAACACCATATATTTT. This translates into CASSPGQVSGNTIYF.

The chain uses TRBV2 and TRBJ2-7; D is perhaps TRBD2 (6 bases). The CDR3 length is 14 residues. The V end was cut by 7 bases, the J end by 5 bases, with 18 bases between. CDR1 is SNHLY and CDR2 is FYNNEI in the germline V gene. The CDR3 sequence is CASTPDGSRNEQYF. CDR3 coding DNA: TGTGCCAGCACCCCGGACGGGAGCCGAAACGAGCAGTACTTC. Combining the CDR3 with reference TRBV2 and TRBJ2-7 gives the whole variable domain EPEVTQTPSHQVTQMGQEVILRCVPISNHLYFYWYRQILGQKVEFLVSFYNNEISEKSEIFDDQFSVERPDGSNFTLKIRSTKLEDSAMYFCASTPDGSRNEQYFGPGTRLTVT.

This clone has more than one count but fewer than ten. The chain uses TRBV6-5 and TRBJ1-2; D is unclear. The CDR3 has 14 residues. V lost 2 bases to trimming and J lost 1 base, with 8 bases between them. Germline V lookup: CDR1 MNHEY, CDR2 SVGAGI. The chain's CDR3 is CASSYLRSNYGYTF. The CDR3 DNA is TGTGCCAGCAGTTACCTCCGGAGTAACTATGGCTACACCTTC.

V gene TRBV27 combines with J gene TRBJ2-7; D remains ambiguous. CDR3 length equals 13 residues. With 11 bases removed from V and 4 bases from J, the gap between germline ends came to 18 bases. In germline, CDR1 is MNHEY, CDR2 SMNVEV (reference sequence). In nucleotides, the CDR3 is TGTGCCTCCGCTGGGGTCGGCTTTTACGAGCAGTACTTC. Protein sequence: CASAGVGFYEQYF.

This clone was seen a handful of times. V usage is TRBV7-6 and J usage is TRBJ2-3, with D possibly matching TRBD2 (5 bases). Trimming left V 0 bases short and J 3 bases short, with 13 bases between. Per the germline V gene, CDR1 is SGHVS and CDR2 is FNYEAQ. This CDR3 comprises 16 residues. The CDR3 reads CASSLAVGELTDTQYF. The CDR3 DNA sequence: TGTGCCAGCAGCTTAGCAGTTGGGGAGTTAACAGATACGCAGTATTTT.

The chain has TRBV5-4 and TRBJ1-2; no firm D call. The CDR3 loop spans 15 amino acids. CDR1 and CDR2 from the germline V gene are SGHNT and YYREEE (reference sequence). V was shortened by 0 bases and J by 4 bases, with 13 bases between the two germline ends. CDR3 amino acids: CASSLVGLIGYGYTF. The CDR3 DNA reads TGTGCCAGCAGCTTGGTAGGGTTGATAGGCTATGGCTACACCTTC.

The CDR3 spells CASSNSGGATDTQYF. In DNA form, the CDR3 reads TGTGCCAGCAGCAATAGCGGGGGGGCCACAGATACGCAGTATTTT. This chain uses TRBV5-4 with TRBJ2-3; 11 bases are a match to TRBD2. Germline V gene sequence: CDR1 SGHNT, CDR2 YYREEE (reference sequence). The CDR3 is made up of 15 amino acids. The V and J ends lost 4 bases and 2 bases, in that order; junction bases with no gene match: 3.

The V call is TRBV9, the J call TRBJ2-4; D might be TRBD2 (6 bases). V was trimmed by 0 bases and J by 1 base, leaving 14 bases between them. Germline V lookup: CDR1 SGDLS, CDR2 YYNGEE. This CDR3 contains 17 residues. Here the CDR3 reads CASSVAPGEFAKNIQYF. CDR3 bases: TGTGCCAGCAGCGTAGCCCCGGGGGAGTTTGCCAAAAACATTCAGTACTTC.